The text below deals with one TCR beta chain. The PCR ran on 60 Vbeta and 13 Jbeta primers. The table came from immunoSEQ multiplex PCR; TCRdb's copy has only in-frame clones and leaves some out. Seen here are around 150,000 clones, around 68% observed once, and the top ten hold approximately 1.5%. The germline V gene encodes CDR1 MNHNS and CDR2 SASEGT. CDR3 size: 13 residues. The germline V and J ends were trimmed by 10 bases and 5 bases, with 15 bases remaining between them. The data stem from a study of cytomegalovirus exposure and HLA in healthy donors. Overall study context: One earlier analysis, a look at 150 million to 200 million T cells, found around 110 million unique TCR beta sequences.

Each donor was healthy, and each was a bone marrow donor. The chain joins TRBV6-1 to TRBJ1-5, with a possible D match to TRBD1 (5 bases). Sequencing was carried out using PBMCs. This TCR came from a man aged 45 to 65 in good health and CMV-seronegative. In DNA form, the CDR3 reads TGTGCCACCAGCCATGGGACTGATCAGCCCCAGCATTTT. Encoded protein: CATSHGTDQPQHF.